These 2 T cell receptor beta chains were sequenced from one sample in a study of blood T cells in healthy people across ages. Alongside a J-beta primer mix, a sample-barcoded 5' primer served in a second PCR lasting roughly 7 to 11 cycles. TCRdb passed the 5' RACE reads through MiXCR, listing each CDR3 protein once. The data hold fewer than 900,000 distinct CDR3 sequences, with 40% to 45% observed a single time. Input material: blood. These receptors were obtained from a woman in her sixties or seventies in good health.

The count of this clonotype is one. The chain couples TRBV25-1 to TRBJ2-5; the D call may be TRBD1 or TRBD2 (5 bases each). V gave up 3 bases and J gave up 5 bases, with 10 bases separating them. The CDR3 loop spans 13 amino acids. Per germline, CDR1 MGHDK and CDR2 SYGVNS. CDR3 sequence reads: CASSDPGRETQYF. In DNA, the CDR3 is TGTGCCAGCAGTGACCCGGGGCGGGAGACCCAGTACTTC.

This clonotype showed up just a few times. This rearrangement joins TRBV3-1 to TRBJ2-7, with D unclear. The germline V gene has CDR1 LGHDT and CDR2 YNNKEL (reference sequence). This CDR3 contains 14 residues. V gave up 1 base and J gave up 0 bases, with 7 bases separating them. CDR3 DNA: TGTGCCAGCAGCCAAGCCCGAAGCTCCTACGAGCAGTACTTC. Protein product: CASSQARSSYEQYF.